This T cell receptor beta chain was sequenced for a study of T-cell reconstitution after alpha-beta-depleted transplantation in children. Researchers prepared the TCRbeta library using unique molecular identifiers, the study reports. MiXCR, run by TCRdb on the PCR reads, gives a single entry per CDR3 protein. The sample carries more than 450,000 distinct CDR3 sequences, approximately 20% recorded once. CDR3 length equals 14 residues. The ends were cut back, 3 bases at V and 0 bases at J, with 10 bases in the middle. CDR1 is SGHRS and CDR2 is YFSETQ in the germline V gene. This clonotype turned up a few times.

The sample consisted of PBMCs from the stem cell graft donor, taken from the stem cell graft. The TCR comes from a human donor who donated a stem cell graft to a child with acute lymphoblastic leukemia. The rearrangement uses TRBV5-1 and TRBJ2-7, with no clear D. CDR3 sequence reads: CASSYRSDSYEQYF. Here the CDR3 DNA reads TGCGCCAGCAGCTACCGATCAGACTCCTACGAGCAGTACTTC.